This T cell receptor (beta chain) was sequenced for a study of CD8 T cells in Susac syndrome. Study observations and caveats: As the study acknowledged, the number of individuals who were part of its TCR sequencing and HLA analysis was relatively small.

Blood CD8+ and CD4+ T cells underwent high-throughput TCR beta sequencing. Negative isolation yielded the CD8+ and CD4+ T cells, while FACS enriched the TEMRA cells. Worth noting for this clonotype: The antigen remains undetermined.

It was with random hexamers that about 0.45 to 1 ug RNA was reverse transcribed. TCR beta CDR3 was amplified by immunoSEQ covering 54 Vbeta and 13 Jbeta. TCRdb reprocessed the immunoSEQ multiplex PCR reads with MiXCR, giving one entry per CDR3 protein. Seen here are about 60,000 distinct CDR3 sequences, roughly nine tenths observed once, and the top ten hold 0.15% to 0.25%. Trimming removed 2 bases at V and 4 bases at J, with 8 bases between. The CDR3 extends over 13 amino acids. This clonotype was obtained from a human donor in good health. Sequencing was done on a sample of CD8+ T cells from PBMCs. This rearrangement joins TRBV12-3 or TRBV12-4 to TRBJ2-5, with unresolved D. The CDR3, as DNA: TGTGCCAGCAGTTTATTCTTGGGAGAGACCCAGTACTTC. Translating it yields CASSLFLGETQYF.